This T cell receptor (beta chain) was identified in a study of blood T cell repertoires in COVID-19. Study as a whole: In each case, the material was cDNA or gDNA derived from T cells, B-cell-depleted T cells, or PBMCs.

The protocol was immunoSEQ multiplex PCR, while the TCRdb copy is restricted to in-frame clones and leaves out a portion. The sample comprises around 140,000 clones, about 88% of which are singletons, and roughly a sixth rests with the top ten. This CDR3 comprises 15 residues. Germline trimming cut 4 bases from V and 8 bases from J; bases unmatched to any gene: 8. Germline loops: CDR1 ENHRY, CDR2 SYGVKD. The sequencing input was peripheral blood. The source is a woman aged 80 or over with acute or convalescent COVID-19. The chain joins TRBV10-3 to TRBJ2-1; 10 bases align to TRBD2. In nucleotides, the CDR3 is TGTGCCATCAGTGGGGCAGCGGGGGGGCCCGATGAGCAGTTCTTC. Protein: CAISGAAGGPDEQFF.